These 15 T cell receptor beta chains share one sample of origin, sequenced in a study of blood T cell repertoires in COVID-19. TCRdb's copy holds only in-frame clones and misses some; the assay was immunoSEQ multiplex PCR. The sample contains around 64,000 clones, 86% of which appear only once. The source material was peripheral blood. All receptors derive from a man aged 25-45 years with acute or convalescent COVID-19.

The chain has TRBV9 and TRBJ2-2; D gene unclear. Trimming left V 0 bases short and J 8 bases short, with 11 bases between. Germline CDR1 and CDR2: SGDLS and YYNGEE. The CDR3 extends over 14 amino acids. The CDR3 loop is CASSVASGLGELFF. DNA of the CDR3: TGTGCCAGCAGCGTAGCTTCGGGTTTGGGGGAGCTGTTTTTT.

V gene TRBV5-1 combines with J gene TRBJ1-4; 8 bases match TRBD1. V shed 2 bases, J shed 4 bases, and the junction held 10 bases outside the gene matches. CDR1 and CDR2 (germline): SGHRS, YFSETQ. The CDR3 runs 17 residues. The DNA for the CDR3 is TGCGCCAGCAGCTTTGGCCTTACAGGGGGTCATAATGAAAAACTGTTTTTT. Its protein is CASSFGLTGGHNEKLFF.

The V and J genes are TRBV11-2 and TRBJ2-3; D unclear. This CDR3 spans 13 amino acids. The germline V gene encodes CDR1 SGHAT and CDR2 FQNNGV. The V end was cut by 3 bases, the J end by 3 bases, with 7 bases between. The CDR3 sequence: CASSFDRTDTQYF. The CDR3 nucleotides read TGTGCCAGCAGCTTTGATAGAACAGATACGCAGTATTTT. Variable domain in full (rest from reference TRBV11-2 and TRBJ2-3): EAGVAQSPRYKIIEKRQSVAFWCNPISGHATLYWYQQILGQGPKLLIQFQNNGVVDDSQLPKDRFSAERLKGVDSTLKIQPAKLEDSAVYLCASSFDRTDTQYFGPGTRLTVL.

This clone was seen more than once but under ten times. The rearrangement uses TRBV6-1 and TRBJ2-7; possible D gene TRBD2, 6 bases. The CDR3 covers 13 residues. Germline CDR1 is MNHNS and CDR2 is SASEGT. V was trimmed by 3 bases and J by 2 bases, leaving 8 bases between them. The CDR3 DNA reads as TGTGCCAGCAGTGAGGGACTTGCCTACGAGCAGTACGTC. It is translated as CASSEGLAYEQYV.

V is TRBV29-1 and J is TRBJ1-1; 10 bases fit TRBD1. Germline V gives CDR1 SQVTM, CDR2 ANQGSEA. The J segment lost 4 bases and the V segment lost 5 bases, leaving 7 bases of the junction unmatched. This CDR3 spans 14 amino acids. The CDR3 spells CSVRPDRGGTEAFF. DNA for the CDR3: TGCAGCGTTCGCCCGGACAGGGGGGGCACTGAAGCTTTCTTT.

This chain joins TRBV27 and TRBJ1-2; TRBD1 matches at 8 bases. This CDR3 is 14 amino acids long. Germline loops: CDR1 MNHEY, CDR2 SMNVEV (reference sequence). Unmatched junction bases numbered 8, after V lost 4 bases and J lost 7 bases. CDR3 DNA: TGTGCCAGCAGTTACAGACAGGGGACTTCTGGCTACACCTTC. This encodes CASSYRQGTSGYTF.

The chain combines TRBV10-3 with TRBJ2-3, with 8 bases that match TRBD2. The CDR3 extends over 13 amino acids. Trimming took 4 bases from V and 6 from J; bases not matched to a gene: 3. CDR1 is ENHRY, CDR2 SYGVKD, per germline. CDR3 sequence: CAISGVAGDTQYF. As DNA, the CDR3 is TGTGCCATCAGTGGGGTAGCGGGGGATACGCAGTATTTT.

The rearrangement uses TRBV18 and TRBJ1-2; possibly TRBD1 for D (6 bases). Germline V CDR1 and CDR2: KGHSH, LQKENI. The V end lost 3 bases, the J end lost 5 bases, and 13 bases lay between the germline ends. This CDR3 spans 14 amino acids. CDR3 nucleotide sequence: TGTGCCAGCTCACCGAATCGGGACACTTATGGCTACACCTTC. Its translation: CASSPNRDTYGYTF.

This rearrangement joins TRBV5-4 to TRBJ2-5; 8 nucleotides match TRBD1. Germline V gene lookup returns CDR1 SGHNT and CDR2 YYREEE (reference sequence). With V trimmed by 3 bases and J by 5 bases, 9 bases remained unmatched. CDR3 length: 15 residues. This CDR3 reads CASSSGQGAVETQYF. The CDR3 DNA reads as TGTGCCAGCAGCTCGGGGCAGGGGGCCGTGGAGACCCAGTACTTC.

This rearrangement joins TRBV12-3 or TRBV12-4 to TRBJ2-1; D might be TRBD2 (6 bases). This CDR3 is 12 amino acids long. Between the trimmed V and J ends, which lost 3 bases and 10 bases, there was a span of 10 bases. The CDR3 spells CASSFGTSEQFF. In DNA form, the CDR3 reads TGTGCCAGCAGTTTCGGAACTAGCGAGCAGTTCTTC.

The rearrangement links TRBV19 to TRBJ2-7; TRBD2 is a possible D gene (6 bases). Trimming shortened V by 4 bases and J by 2 bases, and 15 bases separated the two germline ends. The V gene's germline CDR1 is LNHDA and CDR2 SQIVND (reference sequence). The CDR3 loop spans 15 amino acids. The CDR3: CASSTNRDSTYEQYF. The CDR3 DNA sequence: TGTGCCAGTAGTACGAATCGGGACTCAACCTACGAGCAGTACTTC. Variable domain in full (rest from reference TRBV19 and TRBJ2-7): DGGITQSPKYLFRKEGQNVTLSCEQNLNHDAMYWYRQDPGQGLRLIYYSQIVNDFQKGDIAEGYSVSREKKESFPLTVTSAQKNPTAFYLCASSTNRDSTYEQYFGPGTRLTVT.

CDR3 region: CAWSTHRGAEYNSPLHF. In nucleotides, the CDR3 is TGTGCCTGGAGTACCCACCGGGGGGCAGAGTATAATTCACCCCTCCACTTT. This rearrangement joins TRBV30 to TRBJ1-6; tentatively, D is TRBD1 (6 bases). The V end was cut by 2 bases, the J end by 4 bases, with 18 bases between. The CDR3 spans 17 residues. The germline gives CDR1 GTSNPN, CDR2 SVGIG (reference sequence).

The chain joins TRBV14 to TRBJ2-5; TRBD1 agrees at 7 bases. Germline CDR1 is SGHDN and CDR2 is FVKESK. The CDR3 length is 14 residues. With 4 bases clipped from V and 5 bases from J, the junction kept 7 bases outside the gene matches. The CDR3 coding sequence is TGTGCCAGCAGCCGACTCGGACAGGAGGAGACCCAGTACTTC. Translation gives CASSRLGQEETQYF.

This clone was observed a handful of times. The chain carries TRBV29-1 and TRBJ1-2; TRBD1 matches 8 bases. The CDR3 totals 11 residues. Germline-derived CDR1 and CDR2 are SQVTM and ANQGSEA. The trim removed 6 bases at V and 7 bases at J, leaving 4 bases unmatched. The CDR3 DNA reads as TGCAGCGTGACAGGGGAGGGTGGCTACACCTTC. It translates to CSVTGEGGYTF.

V usage is TRBV5-6 and J usage is TRBJ1-6; no clear D. Germline CDR1 and CDR2: SGHDT and YYEEEE. Trimming shortened V by 2 bases and J by 7 bases, and 10 bases separated the two germline ends. CDR3 length equals 14 residues. CDR3 DNA: TGTGCCAGCAGCTTCGAACTGTGGAATTCACCCCTCCACTTT. It is translated as CASSFELWNSPLHF.